This T cell receptor (beta chain) appears in the sequencing data of a study of CD8+CD57+ T cells in acquired aplastic anemia. In germline, CDR1 is KGHDR, CDR2 SFDVKD. The CDR3 length is 18 residues. V lost 4 bases to trimming and J lost 3 bases, with 23 bases between them. Genomic DNA was employed as the template in profiling TCR beta VDJ and CDR3. TCRdb recomputed calls from the reads with MiXCR, one row per CDR3 protein. The sample comprises about 180,000 distinct CDR3 sequences, almost 50% of which are singletons, and 10% to 15% rests with the top ten. Concerning this clonotype: The antigen is unknown.

Study findings and constraints: The number of CD8+ CDR3 sequences shared by patients and controls was twenty-nine.

By flow cytometry, patients selected for sequencing had shown an expansion of CD8+CD57+ cells. This sequence was found in a human donor with aplastic anemia. Sequencing was performed on sorted CD4+, CD8+, or CD8+CD57+ T cells (not recorded which) from PBMCs. The chain couples TRBV24-1 to TRBJ1-2, with a possible D match to TRBD1 (6 bases). The CDR3: CATSDNTQGKRVDYGYTF. The DNA for the CDR3 is TGTGCCACCAGTGACAACACACAGGGAAAGAGGGTCGACTATGGCTACACCTTC.